Listed below are T cell receptor beta chains from one sample, sequenced in a study of blood T cell repertoires in COVID-19. The table came from immunoSEQ multiplex PCR; TCRdb's copy has only in-frame clones and leaves some out. The sample lists fewer than 120,000 clones, 76% seen once, with about 4.1% in the top ten. Sequencing was carried out using peripheral blood. These receptors all come from a woman older than 75 with acute or convalescent COVID-19. The CDR3 runs from the conserved cysteine through the conserved F or W. Each record gives: CDR3 DNA, CDR3 protein, V gene, D gene, clone size, J gene. D genes are given only for firm matches. Size is stated for part of the rows, as once, few or many counts, or as a class when the clone is expanded.

cdr3_nt: TGTGCCAGCAGTTTCCGCGGCAAGATTAACACTGAAGCTTTCTTT; cdr3_aa: CASSFRGKINTEAFF; v_call: TRBV27; d_call: .; clone_size: .; j_call: TRBJ1-1
cdr3_nt: TGCGCCAGCAGCCGATCCGGGACAGGGAGAATCGGTTTT; cdr3_aa: CASSRSGTGRIGF; v_call: TRBV4-1; d_call: TRBD1; clone_size: few; j_call: TRBJ1-3
cdr3_nt: TGCGCCAGCAGCCAAGCTCCCTCTGGGGCCAACGTCCTGACTTTC; cdr3_aa: CASSQAPSGANVLTF; v_call: TRBV4-3; d_call: .; clone_size: .; j_call: TRBJ2-6
cdr3_nt: TGTGCCAGCAGCCAACTTAGGGGAGCCAAAAACATTCAGTACTTC; cdr3_aa: CASSQLRGAKNIQYF; v_call: TRBV4-2; d_call: .; clone_size: .; j_call: TRBJ2-4
cdr3_nt: TGTGCCACCAGCATAAGCGCAGGAAACACCATATATTTT; cdr3_aa: CATSISAGNTIYF; v_call: TRBV15; d_call: .; clone_size: .; j_call: TRBJ1-3
cdr3_nt: TGTGCCAGTAGTGCCTTCCCTTGGACAGGGAATAGCAATCAGCCCCAGCATTTT; cdr3_aa: CASSAFPWTGNSNQPQHF; v_call: TRBV19; d_call: TRBD1; clone_size: once; j_call: TRBJ1-5
cdr3_nt: TGTGCCAGCAGTTTATCAGGGCGAGTCCAGCATTTT; cdr3_aa: CASSLSGRVQHF; v_call: TRBV28; d_call: .; clone_size: .; j_call: TRBJ1-5
cdr3_nt: TGCGCCAGCAGCCAGACAGGGATAGAGACCCAGTACTTC; cdr3_aa: CASSQTGIETQYF; v_call: TRBV4-3; d_call: TRBD1; clone_size: .; j_call: TRBJ2-5
cdr3_nt: TGTGCCATCAGTGGAAGCGGGGGGGCATCCTACGAGCAGTACTTC; cdr3_aa: CAISGSGGASYEQYF; v_call: TRBV10-3; d_call: TRBD2; clone_size: .; j_call: TRBJ2-7
cdr3_nt: TGTGCCAGTAGTATCGGACCCCAGGGGGATGAGCAGTTCTTC; cdr3_aa: CASSIGPQGDEQFF; v_call: TRBV19; d_call: TRBD1; clone_size: .; j_call: TRBJ2-1
cdr3_nt: TGTGCCAGCAGCTTGGCCGGTGTGCGTCCAACTAACTATGGCTACACCTTC; cdr3_aa: CASSLAGVRPTNYGYTF; v_call: TRBV5-5; d_call: .; clone_size: few; j_call: TRBJ1-2
cdr3_nt: TGTGCCAGCAGCCAGGGGAGCGGGAGAAGTACAGATACGCAGTATTTT; cdr3_aa: CASSQGSGRSTDTQYF; v_call: TRBV7-9; d_call: TRBD2; clone_size: .; j_call: TRBJ2-3
cdr3_nt: TGTGCCAGCTCACCACGGACCACCGGGACAGGGGCAGAGACCCAGTACTTC; cdr3_aa: CASSPRTTGTGAETQYF; v_call: TRBV18; d_call: TRBD1; clone_size: .; j_call: TRBJ2-5
cdr3_nt: TGCAGTATACAGGGGGCGGCTGACACCTTC; cdr3_aa: CSIQGAADTF; v_call: TRBV20-1; d_call: TRBD1; clone_size: .; j_call: TRBJ1-2
cdr3_nt: TGTGCCAGTAGTGACAACCTGCTGAACTATGGCTACACCTTC; cdr3_aa: CASSDNLLNYGYTF; v_call: TRBV19; d_call: .; clone_size: .; j_call: TRBJ1-2
cdr3_nt: TGTGCCAGCAGCTTAGGTCTGGAGATCAACGAGCAGTACTTC; cdr3_aa: CASSLGLEINEQYF; v_call: TRBV7-2; d_call: .; clone_size: .; j_call: TRBJ2-7
cdr3_nt: TGTGCCAGCAGGTCGATGGGACAGCCACAAGAGACCCAGTACTTC; cdr3_aa: CASRSMGQPQETQYF; v_call: TRBV11-2; d_call: TRBD1; clone_size: .; j_call: TRBJ2-5
cdr3_nt: TGTGCCAGCAGCGTAGGTGGGGGGGTACGTTTCGCAGATACGCAGTATTTT; cdr3_aa: CASSVGGGVRFADTQYF; v_call: TRBV9; d_call: TRBD2; clone_size: .; j_call: TRBJ2-3
cdr3_nt: TGTGCCTGGAGTGTACGCACAGGATCAGCCTATGGCTACACCTTC; cdr3_aa: CAWSVRTGSAYGYTF; v_call: TRBV30; d_call: .; clone_size: .; j_call: TRBJ1-2
cdr3_nt: TGCGCCAGCAGCTCCGTACAGGGTAGCACCGGGGAGCTGTTTTTT; cdr3_aa: CASSSVQGSTGELFF; v_call: TRBV5-1; d_call: .; clone_size: .; j_call: TRBJ2-2
cdr3_nt: TGTGCCAGTAGTGCGAATGACAGGGGGCGTATCTATGGCTACACCTTC; cdr3_aa: CASSANDRGRIYGYTF; v_call: TRBV19; d_call: TRBD1; clone_size: .; j_call: TRBJ1-2
cdr3_nt: TGTGCCATCAGTGAGTCGGGACAGGGACGGGCCGGGGAGCTGTTTTTT; cdr3_aa: CAISESGQGRAGELFF; v_call: TRBV10-3; d_call: TRBD1; clone_size: once; j_call: TRBJ2-2
cdr3_nt: TGCGCCAGCAGTGGCACCGGGACAGGGGGTAATACGCAGTATTTT; cdr3_aa: CASSGTGTGGNTQYF; v_call: TRBV10-1; d_call: TRBD1; clone_size: .; j_call: TRBJ2-3
cdr3_nt: TGTGCCAGCAGTGGACAGGGTTTGAGCAATCAGCCCCAGCATTTT; cdr3_aa: CASSGQGLSNQPQHF; v_call: TRBV2; d_call: TRBD1; clone_size: .; j_call: TRBJ1-5
cdr3_nt: TGTGCCAGCCGATCTGGACAGGGGAGGGGTCAGCCCCAGCATTTT; cdr3_aa: CASRSGQGRGQPQHF; v_call: TRBV27; d_call: TRBD1; clone_size: few; j_call: TRBJ1-5
cdr3_nt: TGTGCCAGCTCACCAGGTTACGCGAGGGAGCAGTACTTC; cdr3_aa: CASSPGYAREQYF; v_call: TRBV18; d_call: .; clone_size: few; j_call: TRBJ2-7
cdr3_nt: TGTGCCAGCAGCATAAACAGGGGATCCTATGGCTACACCTTC; cdr3_aa: CASSINRGSYGYTF; v_call: TRBV6-5; d_call: TRBD1; clone_size: .; j_call: TRBJ1-2
cdr3_nt: TGTGCCTGTGGTAGAGGGAGGAACACTGAAGCTTTCTTT; cdr3_aa: CACGRGRNTEAFF; v_call: TRBV30; d_call: .; clone_size: medium-sized; j_call: TRBJ1-1
cdr3_nt: TGTGCCAGCAGCAACGGGGGGGGTACGGATACGCAGTATTTT; cdr3_aa: CASSNGGGTDTQYF; v_call: TRBV6-2/TRBV6-3; d_call: TRBD2; clone_size: .; j_call: TRBJ2-3
cdr3_nt: TGTGCCAGCAGCCAAGGGGGGGAGGGGACGTTCCAGGGCTACACCTTC; cdr3_aa: CASSQGGEGTFQGYTF; v_call: TRBV4-2; d_call: .; clone_size: .; j_call: TRBJ1-2
cdr3_nt: TGTGCCAGCAGCCAAGAGTGGCAGGCCATGGGCTCTGGAAACACCATATATTTT; cdr3_aa: CASSQEWQAMGSGNTIYF; v_call: TRBV3-1/TRBV3-2; d_call: .; clone_size: .; j_call: TRBJ1-3
cdr3_nt: TGTGCCTGGACGGGACTAGCGGTTAACACAGATACGCAGTATTTT; cdr3_aa: CAWTGLAVNTDTQYF; v_call: TRBV30; d_call: TRBD2; clone_size: .; j_call: TRBJ2-3
cdr3_nt: TGTGCCAGCAGTTACGACGAGACAGCCTATAATTCACCCCTCCACTTT; cdr3_aa: CASSYDETAYNSPLHF; v_call: TRBV6-5; d_call: .; clone_size: .; j_call: TRBJ1-6
cdr3_nt: TGTGCCAGCAGCTCGGGGACAGGGGGCATCGGGGAGCTGTTTTTT; cdr3_aa: CASSSGTGGIGELFF; v_call: TRBV7-9; d_call: TRBD1; clone_size: .; j_call: TRBJ2-2
cdr3_nt: TGTGCCAGCAGCCCGTCCGGGACTACCGAGCAGTACTTC; cdr3_aa: CASSPSGTTEQYF; v_call: TRBV7-2; d_call: TRBD2; clone_size: .; j_call: TRBJ2-7
cdr3_nt: TGTGCCAGCAGCTTGGGACAGGGGGCGAATAATTCACCCCTCCACTTT; cdr3_aa: CASSLGQGANNSPLHF; v_call: TRBV5-5; d_call: TRBD1; clone_size: few; j_call: TRBJ1-6
cdr3_nt: TGTGCCAGCAGCTTAGACGGACTACAGGGGAACTATGGCTACACCTTC; cdr3_aa: CASSLDGLQGNYGYTF; v_call: TRBV11-2; d_call: TRBD1; clone_size: few; j_call: TRBJ1-2
cdr3_nt: TGTGCCACTTCGGATGGGGCAGCTGTTTACTATGGCTACACCTTC; cdr3_aa: CATSDGAAVYYGYTF; v_call: TRBV2; d_call: .; clone_size: .; j_call: TRBJ1-2
cdr3_nt: TGCGCCAGCAGTGGAGGGAATTTGTTCGAGCAGTACTTC; cdr3_aa: CASSGGNLFEQYF; v_call: TRBV10-1; d_call: .; clone_size: .; j_call: TRBJ2-7
cdr3_nt: TGTGCCAGCAGCTTGCTGGAGTTGGAGACCCAGTACTTC; cdr3_aa: CASSLLELETQYF; v_call: TRBV5-6; d_call: .; clone_size: .; j_call: TRBJ2-5
cdr3_nt: TGTGCCACCCGACAGCGAGACTTTGCTGAAGCTTTCTTT; cdr3_aa: CATRQRDFAEAFF; v_call: TRBV3-1/TRBV3-2; d_call: .; clone_size: .; j_call: TRBJ1-1
cdr3_nt: TGTGCCAGCAGTGGCCTGACTAGCGGGCTCCCCTACGAGCAGTACTTC; cdr3_aa: CASSGLTSGLPYEQYF; v_call: TRBV6-1; d_call: TRBD2; clone_size: .; j_call: TRBJ2-7
cdr3_nt: TGCAGTGCTAGTGCAGACTATGGCTACACCTTC; cdr3_aa: CSASADYGYTF; v_call: TRBV20-1; d_call: .; clone_size: .; j_call: TRBJ1-2
cdr3_nt: TGTGCCAGCAGCATACAGGGGGACACTGAAGCTTTCTTT; cdr3_aa: CASSIQGDTEAFF; v_call: TRBV7-2; d_call: TRBD1; clone_size: .; j_call: TRBJ1-1
cdr3_nt: TGTGCCGGGGCGGGAGGGTTTGGTGAAAAACTGTTTTTT; cdr3_aa: CAGAGGFGEKLFF; v_call: TRBV28; d_call: .; clone_size: .; j_call: TRBJ1-4
cdr3_nt: TGTGCCAGCAGCTTGGACGCGGACAGGCTCGGAAACACCATATATTTT; cdr3_aa: CASSLDADRLGNTIYF; v_call: TRBV5-5; d_call: TRBD1; clone_size: .; j_call: TRBJ1-3
cdr3_nt: TGCAGCGCTTCAGGGGGTTCCCAAGAGACCCAGTACTTC; cdr3_aa: CSASGGSQETQYF; v_call: TRBV29-1; d_call: TRBD1; clone_size: .; j_call: TRBJ2-5
cdr3_nt: TGTGCCAGCTCACCACACAGGGACAATGAGCAGTTCTTC; cdr3_aa: CASSPHRDNEQFF; v_call: TRBV18; d_call: .; clone_size: .; j_call: TRBJ2-1
cdr3_nt: TGTGCCAGCAGCACGTCTGGGCAAAATAATTCACCCCTCCACTTT; cdr3_aa: CASSTSGQNNSPLHF; v_call: TRBV3-1/TRBV3-2; d_call: .; clone_size: .; j_call: TRBJ1-6
cdr3_nt: TGTGCCAGCAGCCTGGGGGGAGACGACATTCAGTACTTC; cdr3_aa: CASSLGGDDIQYF; v_call: TRBV5-5; d_call: .; clone_size: .; j_call: TRBJ2-4
cdr3_nt: TGTGCCTGGAACACAGGGTTGGGCAATCAGCCCCAGCATTTT; cdr3_aa: CAWNTGLGNQPQHF; v_call: TRBV30; d_call: .; clone_size: .; j_call: TRBJ1-5
cdr3_nt: TGTGCCAGCAGCTCCCCAGGACTACAAGAGACCCAGTACTTC; cdr3_aa: CASSSPGLQETQYF; v_call: TRBV7-2; d_call: .; clone_size: .; j_call: TRBJ2-5
cdr3_nt: TGTGCCAGCCCGGGACAGGGCCCATATGGCTACACCTTC; cdr3_aa: CASPGQGPYGYTF; v_call: TRBV21-1; d_call: .; clone_size: .; j_call: TRBJ1-2